This record concerns one T cell receptor beta chain sequence. As originally analysed: Amplification of reference gene primers was used by the study to estimate nucleated cell counts. Repertoires were generated with immunoSEQ multiplex PCR, while TCRdb's copy carries only in-frame clones and drops some. That table is the source of V, J and clone size, and D and trimming were worked out from the DNA. The sample gives roughly 72,000 clones, 79% of which show up once; roughly 5% is in the top ten. These data belong to a study of blood T cell repertoires in COVID-19. The germline V gene encodes CDR1 SGHVS and CDR2 FNYEAQ. The length of the CDR3 is 16 residues. Germline trimming cut 5 bases from V and 2 bases from J; bases unmatched to any gene: 11.

The sample taken for sequencing was peripheral blood. The chain combines TRBV7-6 with TRBJ2-7; 8 positions match TRBD1. The TCR comes from an elderly woman with active or convalescent COVID-19. CDR3 sequence (DNA): TGTGCCAGCAGCCCTCGGACAGGGCAAGTCCCCTACGAGCAGTACTTC. Translated, it gives CASSPRTGQVPYEQYF.